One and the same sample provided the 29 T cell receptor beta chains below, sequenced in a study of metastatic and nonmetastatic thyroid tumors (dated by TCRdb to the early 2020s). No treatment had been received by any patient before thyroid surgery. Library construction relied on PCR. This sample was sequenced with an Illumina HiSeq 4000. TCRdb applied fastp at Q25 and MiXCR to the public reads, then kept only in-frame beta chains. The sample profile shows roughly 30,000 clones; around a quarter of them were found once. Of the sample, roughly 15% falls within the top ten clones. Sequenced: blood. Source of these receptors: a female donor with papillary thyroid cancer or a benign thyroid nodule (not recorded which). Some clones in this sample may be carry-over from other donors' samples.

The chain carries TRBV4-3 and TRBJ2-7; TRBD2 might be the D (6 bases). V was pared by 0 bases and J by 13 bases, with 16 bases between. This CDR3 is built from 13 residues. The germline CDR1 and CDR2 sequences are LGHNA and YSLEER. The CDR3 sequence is CASSQEAGGYGYF. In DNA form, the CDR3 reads TGCGCCAGCAGCCAAGAAGCCGGGGGATACGGATACTTC.

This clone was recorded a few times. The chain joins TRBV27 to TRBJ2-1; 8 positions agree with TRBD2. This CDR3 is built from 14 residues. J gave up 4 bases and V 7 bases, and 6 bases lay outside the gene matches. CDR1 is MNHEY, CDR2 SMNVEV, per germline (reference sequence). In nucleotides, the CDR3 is TGTGCCAGCACGGGCGGGAGGACATACAATGAGCAGTTCTTC. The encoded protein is CASTGGRTYNEQFF.

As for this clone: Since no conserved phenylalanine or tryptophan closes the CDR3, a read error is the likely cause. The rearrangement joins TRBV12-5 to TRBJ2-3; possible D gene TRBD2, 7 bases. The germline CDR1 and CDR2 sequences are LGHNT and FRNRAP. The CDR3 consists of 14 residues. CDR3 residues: CASGWGGPTDTQYL. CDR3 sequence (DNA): TGTGCTAGTGGTTGGGGGGGCCCAACAGACACGCAGTATCTT.

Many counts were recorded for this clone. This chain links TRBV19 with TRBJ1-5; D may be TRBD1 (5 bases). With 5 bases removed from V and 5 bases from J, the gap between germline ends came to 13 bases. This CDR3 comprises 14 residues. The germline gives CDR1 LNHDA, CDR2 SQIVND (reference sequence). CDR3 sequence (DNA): TGTGCCAGTAGTCATTGGGGGAGCGATCAGCCCCAGCATTTT. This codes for CASSHWGSDQPQHF.

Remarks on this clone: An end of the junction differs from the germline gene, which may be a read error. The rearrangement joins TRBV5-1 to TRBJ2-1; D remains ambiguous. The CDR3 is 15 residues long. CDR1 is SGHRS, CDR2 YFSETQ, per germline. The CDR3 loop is CASSLEESSYNEQSF. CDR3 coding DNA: TGCGCCAGCAGCTTGGAGGAAAGTTCCTACAATGAGCAGTCCTTC. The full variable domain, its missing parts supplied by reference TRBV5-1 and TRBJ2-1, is KAGVTQTPRYLIKTRGQQVTLSCSPISGHRSVSWYQQTPGQGLQFLFEYFSETQRNKGNFPGRFSGRQFSNSRSEMNVSTLELGDSALYLCASSLEESSYNEQSFGPGTRLTVL.

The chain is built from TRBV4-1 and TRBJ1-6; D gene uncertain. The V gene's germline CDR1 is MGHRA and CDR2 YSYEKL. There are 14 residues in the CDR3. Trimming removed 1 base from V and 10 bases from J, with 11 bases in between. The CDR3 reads CASSQGQAGSPLHF. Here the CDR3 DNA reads TGCGCCAGCAGCCAAGGGCAGGCCGGGTCACCCCTCCACTTT.

The CDR3 loop reads CASSSYLYNEQFF. CDR3 in DNA: TGTGCCAGCAGCTCCTATTTATACAATGAGCAGTTCTTC. The chain combines TRBV7-2 with TRBJ2-1; D uncertain. V lost 4 bases, J lost 4 bases, and 8 bases lay in between. The CDR3 runs to 13 residues. Germline V gene lookup returns CDR1 SGHTA and CDR2 FQGNSA. The full variable domain, in which reference TRBV7-2 and TRBJ2-1 provide the parts outside the CDR3, is GAGVSQSPSNKVTEKGKDVELRCDPISGHTALYWYRQSLGQGLEFLIYFQGNSAPDKSGLPSDRFSAERTGGSVSTLTIQRTQQEDSAVYLCASSSYLYNEQFFGPGTRLTVL.

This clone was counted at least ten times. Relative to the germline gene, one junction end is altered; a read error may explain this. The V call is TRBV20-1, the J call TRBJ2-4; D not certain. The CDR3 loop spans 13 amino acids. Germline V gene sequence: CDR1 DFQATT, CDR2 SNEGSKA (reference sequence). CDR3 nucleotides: TGCAGTGCCGTTGACCCTGGCAAAGACATTCAGTACTTC. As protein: CSAVDPGKDIQYF.

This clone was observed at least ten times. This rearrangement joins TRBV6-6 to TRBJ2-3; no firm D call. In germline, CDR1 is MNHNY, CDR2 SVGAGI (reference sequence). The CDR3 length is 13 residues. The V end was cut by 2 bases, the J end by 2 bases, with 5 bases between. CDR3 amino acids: CASSYKNTDTQYF. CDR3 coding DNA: TGTGCCAGCAGTTACAAGAACACAGATACGCAGTATTTT.

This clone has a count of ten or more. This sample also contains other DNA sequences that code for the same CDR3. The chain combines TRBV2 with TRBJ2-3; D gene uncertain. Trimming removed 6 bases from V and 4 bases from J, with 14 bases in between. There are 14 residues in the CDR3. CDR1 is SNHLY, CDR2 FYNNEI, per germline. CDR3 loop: CASSKSFRSDTQYF. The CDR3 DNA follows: TGTGCCAGCAGCAAGTCATTTCGGTCAGATACGCAGTATTTT.

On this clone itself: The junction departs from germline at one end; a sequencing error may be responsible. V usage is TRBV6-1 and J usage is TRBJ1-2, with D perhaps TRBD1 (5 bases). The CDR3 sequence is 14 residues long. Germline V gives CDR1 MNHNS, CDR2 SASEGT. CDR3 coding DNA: TGTGCCAGCAGTGTTCAGGGAACAAGATATGGCTACACATTC. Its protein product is CASSVQGTRYGYTF.

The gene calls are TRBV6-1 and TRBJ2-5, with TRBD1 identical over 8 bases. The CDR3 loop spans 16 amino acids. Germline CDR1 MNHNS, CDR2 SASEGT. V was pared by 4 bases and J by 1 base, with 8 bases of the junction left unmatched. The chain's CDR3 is CASSGSPTGAQETQYF. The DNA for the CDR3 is TGTGCCAGCAGTGGATCTCCGACAGGGGCCCAAGAGACCCAGTACTTC.

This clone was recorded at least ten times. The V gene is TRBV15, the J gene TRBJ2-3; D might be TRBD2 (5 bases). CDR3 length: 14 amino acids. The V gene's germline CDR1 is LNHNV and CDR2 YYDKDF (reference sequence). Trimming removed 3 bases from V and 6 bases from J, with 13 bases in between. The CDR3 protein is CATSRQEDYDTQYF. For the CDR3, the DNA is TGTGCCACCAGCAGGCAGGAAGACTATGATACGCAGTATTTT.

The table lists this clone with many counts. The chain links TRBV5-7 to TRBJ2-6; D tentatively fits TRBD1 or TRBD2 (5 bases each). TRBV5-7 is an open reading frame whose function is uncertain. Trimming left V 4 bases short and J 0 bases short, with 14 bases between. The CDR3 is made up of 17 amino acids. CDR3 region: CASSHRDGVSGANVLTF. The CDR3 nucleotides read TGTGCCAGCAGCCACCGGGACGGCGTCTCTGGGGCCAACGTCCTGACTTTC.

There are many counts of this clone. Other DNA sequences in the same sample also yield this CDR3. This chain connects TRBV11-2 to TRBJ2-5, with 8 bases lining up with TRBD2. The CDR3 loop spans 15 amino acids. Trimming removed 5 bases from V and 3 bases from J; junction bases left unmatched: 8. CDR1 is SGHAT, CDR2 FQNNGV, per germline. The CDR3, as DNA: TGTGCCAGCAGCCGGGGGGGACTACAGGAAGAGACCCAGTACTTC. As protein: CASSRGGLQEETQYF.

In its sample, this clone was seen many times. The CDR3, as DNA: TGTGCCAGCAAACCTCCCCACGCCCGGGATGAGCAGTTCTTC. Protein product: CASKPPHARDEQFF. The V gene is TRBV2, the J gene TRBJ2-1; no reliable D call. V was clipped by 7 bases and J by 8 bases, with 18 bases between them. CDR1 SNHLY and CDR2 FYNNEI come from the germline V gene. The CDR3 runs to 14 residues. Based on the CDR3 plus reference TRBV2 and TRBJ2-1, the full variable domain is EPEVTQTPSHQVTQMGQEVILRCVPISNHLYFYWYRQILGQKVEFLVSFYNNEISEKSEIFDDQFSVERPDGSNFTLKIRSTKLEDSAMYFCASKPPHARDEQFFGPGTRLTVL.

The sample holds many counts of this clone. The CDR3 protein is CASSYGQGKRKETQYF. CDR3 DNA sequence: TGTGCCAGCAGTTATGGACAGGGGAAACGTAAAGAGACCCAGTACTTC. The chain links TRBV27 to TRBJ2-5, with 9 bases lining up with TRBD1. The V segment lost 4 bases and the J segment 3 bases; nucleotides outside the gene matches: 9. Germline values: CDR1 MNHEY, CDR2 SMNVEV (reference sequence). The CDR3 covers 16 residues.

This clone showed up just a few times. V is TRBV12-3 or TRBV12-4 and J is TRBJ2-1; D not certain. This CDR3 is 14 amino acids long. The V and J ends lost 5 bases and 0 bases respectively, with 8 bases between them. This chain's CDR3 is CASSGESSYNEQFF. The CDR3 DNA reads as TGTGCCAGCAGTGGAGAAAGCTCCTACAATGAGCAGTTCTTC.

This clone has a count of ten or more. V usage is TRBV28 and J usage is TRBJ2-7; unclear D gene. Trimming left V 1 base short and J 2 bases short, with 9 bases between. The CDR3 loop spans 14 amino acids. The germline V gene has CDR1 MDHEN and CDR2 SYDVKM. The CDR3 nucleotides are TGTGCCAGCAGTTTATTAACGTCGACCTACGAGCAGTACTTC. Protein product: CASSLLTSTYEQYF.

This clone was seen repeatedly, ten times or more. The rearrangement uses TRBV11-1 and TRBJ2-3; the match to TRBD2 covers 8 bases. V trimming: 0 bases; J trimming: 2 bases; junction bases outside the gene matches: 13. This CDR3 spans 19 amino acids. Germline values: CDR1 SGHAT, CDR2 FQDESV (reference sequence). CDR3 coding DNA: TGTGCCAGCAGCTTAGCGACGAGTGGCGGGAGGCCGTACACAGATACGCAGTATTTT. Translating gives CASSLATSGGRPYTDTQYF.

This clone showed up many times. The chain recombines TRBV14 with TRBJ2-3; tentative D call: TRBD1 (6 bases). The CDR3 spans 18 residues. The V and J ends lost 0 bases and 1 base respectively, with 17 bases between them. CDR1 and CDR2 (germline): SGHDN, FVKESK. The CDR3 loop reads CASSQDFRQASGTDTQYF. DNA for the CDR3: TGTGCCAGCAGCCAAGATTTTAGACAGGCGTCGGGCACAGATACGCAGTATTTT.

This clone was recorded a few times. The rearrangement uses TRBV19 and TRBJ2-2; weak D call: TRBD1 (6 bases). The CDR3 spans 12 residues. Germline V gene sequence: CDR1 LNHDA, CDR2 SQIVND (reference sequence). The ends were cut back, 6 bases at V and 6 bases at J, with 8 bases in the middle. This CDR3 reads CASRPGAGELFF. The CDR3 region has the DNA TGTGCCAGTAGGCCAGGGGCCGGGGAGCTGTTTTTT.

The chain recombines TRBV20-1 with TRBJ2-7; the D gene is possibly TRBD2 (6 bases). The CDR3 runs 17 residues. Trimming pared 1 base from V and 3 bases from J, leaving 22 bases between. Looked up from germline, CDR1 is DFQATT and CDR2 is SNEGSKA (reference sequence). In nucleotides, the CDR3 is TGCAGTGCTAGAGTCCCCGGGAGCCCCGAGAGGGTCTACGAGCAGTACTTC. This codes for CSARVPGSPERVYEQYF.

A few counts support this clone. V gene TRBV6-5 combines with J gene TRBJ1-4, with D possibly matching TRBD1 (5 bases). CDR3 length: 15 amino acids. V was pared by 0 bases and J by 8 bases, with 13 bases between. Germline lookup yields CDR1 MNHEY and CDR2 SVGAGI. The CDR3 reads CASSYSGRSGEKLFF. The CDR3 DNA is TGTGCCAGCAGTTACTCGGGGCGGAGTGGAGAAAAACTGTTTTTT.

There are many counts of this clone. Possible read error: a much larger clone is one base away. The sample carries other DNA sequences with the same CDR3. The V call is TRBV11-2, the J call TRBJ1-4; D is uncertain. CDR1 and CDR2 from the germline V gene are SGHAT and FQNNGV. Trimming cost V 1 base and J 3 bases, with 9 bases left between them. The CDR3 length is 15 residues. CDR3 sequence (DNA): TGTGCCAGCAGCTTAGGGGCCAGGCCTAATGAAAAACTGTTTTTT. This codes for CASSLGARPNEKLFF. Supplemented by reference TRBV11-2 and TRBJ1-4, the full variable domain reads EAGVAQSPRYKIIEKRQSVAFWCNPISGHATLYWYQQILGQGPKLLIQFQNNGVVDDSQLPKDRFSAERLKGVDSTLKIQPAKLEDSAVYLCASSLGARPNEKLFFGSGTQLSVL.

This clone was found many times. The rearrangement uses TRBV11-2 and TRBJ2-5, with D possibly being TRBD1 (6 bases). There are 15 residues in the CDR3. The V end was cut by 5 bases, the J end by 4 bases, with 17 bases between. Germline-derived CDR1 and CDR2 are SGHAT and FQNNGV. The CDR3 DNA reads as TGTGCCAGCAGCCGCGACGGCAGGGGCACAGAGACCCAGTACTTC. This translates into CASSRDGRGTETQYF.

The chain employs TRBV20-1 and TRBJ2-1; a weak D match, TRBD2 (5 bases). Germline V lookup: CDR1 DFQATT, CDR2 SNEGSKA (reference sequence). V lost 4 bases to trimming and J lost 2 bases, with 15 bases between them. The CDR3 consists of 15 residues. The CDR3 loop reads CSATVAEETYNEQFF. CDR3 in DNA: TGCAGTGCTACCGTTGCGGAGGAAACCTACAATGAGCAGTTCTTC.

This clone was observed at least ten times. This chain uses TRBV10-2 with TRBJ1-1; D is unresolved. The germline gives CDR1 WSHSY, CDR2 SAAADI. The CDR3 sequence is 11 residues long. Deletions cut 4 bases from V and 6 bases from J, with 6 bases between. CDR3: CASSARAEAFF. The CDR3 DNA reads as TGCGCCAGCAGTGCGAGGGCTGAAGCTTTCTTT.

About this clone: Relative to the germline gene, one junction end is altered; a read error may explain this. In DNA form, the CDR3 reads TGTGCCGGCAGGCAAGGGTCCAGCGTGAGCTCCTACGAGCAGTACTTC. Translated: CAGRQGSSVSSYEQYF. The chain employs TRBV14 and TRBJ2-7, with D hard to call. The CDR3 runs to 16 residues. CDR1 SGHDN and CDR2 FVKESK come from the germline V gene.